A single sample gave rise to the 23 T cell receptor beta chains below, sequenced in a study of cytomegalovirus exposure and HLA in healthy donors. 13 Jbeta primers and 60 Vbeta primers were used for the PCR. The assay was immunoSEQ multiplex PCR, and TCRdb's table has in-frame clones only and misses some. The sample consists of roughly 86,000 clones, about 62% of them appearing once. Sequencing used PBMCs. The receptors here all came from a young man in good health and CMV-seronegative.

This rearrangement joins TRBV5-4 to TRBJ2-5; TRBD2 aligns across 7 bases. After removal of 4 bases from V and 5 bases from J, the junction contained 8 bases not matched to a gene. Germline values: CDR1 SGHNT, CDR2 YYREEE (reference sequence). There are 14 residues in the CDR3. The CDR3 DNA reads TGTGCCAGCAGCCTACCAACCGGGGGGGAGACCCAGTACTTC. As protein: CASSLPTGGETQYF.

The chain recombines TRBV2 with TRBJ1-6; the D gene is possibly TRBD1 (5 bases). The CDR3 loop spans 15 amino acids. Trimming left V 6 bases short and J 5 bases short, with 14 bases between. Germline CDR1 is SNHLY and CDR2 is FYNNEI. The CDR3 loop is CASSLDSPNNSPLHF. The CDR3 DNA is TGTGCCAGCAGCCTAGACAGCCCGAATAATTCACCCCTCCACTTT.

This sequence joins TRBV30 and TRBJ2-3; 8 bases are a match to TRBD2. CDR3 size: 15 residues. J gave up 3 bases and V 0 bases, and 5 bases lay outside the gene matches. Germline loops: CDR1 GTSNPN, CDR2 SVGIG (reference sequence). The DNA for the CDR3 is TGTGCCTGGAGTGTTGGCGGGAGGATGACAGATACGCAGTATTTT. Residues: CAWSVGGRMTDTQYF.

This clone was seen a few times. The CDR3 spells CASTPGGEPTQETQYF. The CDR3 DNA reads TGTGCCAGCACCCCCGGAGGGGAACCTACCCAGGAGACCCAGTACTTC. This chain connects TRBV25-1 to TRBJ2-5; a weak D match, TRBD2 (6 bases). Germline-derived CDR1 and CDR2 are MGHDK and SYGVNS. This CDR3 comprises 16 residues. V was clipped by 7 bases and J by 5 bases, with 23 bases between them.

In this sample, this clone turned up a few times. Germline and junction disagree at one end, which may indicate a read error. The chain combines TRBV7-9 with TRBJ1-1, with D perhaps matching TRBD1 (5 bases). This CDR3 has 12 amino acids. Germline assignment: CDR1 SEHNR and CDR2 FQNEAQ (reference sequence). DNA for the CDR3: TGTTCCAGCAGCCCCACCGGGGGGAAGGCTTTCTTT. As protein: CSSSPTGGKAFF.

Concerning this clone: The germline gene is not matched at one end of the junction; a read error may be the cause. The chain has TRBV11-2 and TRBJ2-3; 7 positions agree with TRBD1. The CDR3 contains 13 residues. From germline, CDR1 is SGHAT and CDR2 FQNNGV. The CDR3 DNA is TGTGCCAGCAGCCAAACCGGGACAGCCTTCTTTCGTTTT. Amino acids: CASSQTGTAFFRF.

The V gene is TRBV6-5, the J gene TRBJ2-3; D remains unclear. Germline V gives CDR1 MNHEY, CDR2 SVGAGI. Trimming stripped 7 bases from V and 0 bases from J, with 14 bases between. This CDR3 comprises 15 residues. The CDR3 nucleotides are TGTGCCAGCACCCTATCCCCCGTTAGCACAGATACGCAGTATTTT. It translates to CASTLSPVSTDTQYF.

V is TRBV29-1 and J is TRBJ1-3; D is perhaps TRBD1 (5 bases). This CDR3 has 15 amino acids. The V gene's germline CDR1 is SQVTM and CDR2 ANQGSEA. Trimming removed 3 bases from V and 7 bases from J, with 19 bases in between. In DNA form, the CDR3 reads TGCAGCGTTGATAAGCGGGGCTTAGGAGAGAACACCATATATTTT. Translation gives CSVDKRGLGENTIYF.

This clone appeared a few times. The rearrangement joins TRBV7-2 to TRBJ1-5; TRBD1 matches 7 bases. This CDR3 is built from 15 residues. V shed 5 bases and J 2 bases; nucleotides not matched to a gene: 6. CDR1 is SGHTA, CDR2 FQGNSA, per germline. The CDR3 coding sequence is TGTGCCAGCAGCATAACAGGGGTAGGCAATCAGCCCCAGCATTTT. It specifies CASSITGVGNQPQHF.

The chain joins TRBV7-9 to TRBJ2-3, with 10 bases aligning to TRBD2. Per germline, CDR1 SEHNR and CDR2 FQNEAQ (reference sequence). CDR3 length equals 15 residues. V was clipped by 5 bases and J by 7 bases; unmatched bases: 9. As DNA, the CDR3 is TGTGCCAGCAGCACAACCCAGCGGGAGGGCAATACGCAGTATTTT. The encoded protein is CASSTTQREGNTQYF.

CDR3 sequence reads: CASSRSSGGAYEQYF. CDR3 coding DNA: TGTGCCAGCAGCAGGTCTAGCGGGGGGGCCTACGAGCAGTACTTC. This chain links TRBV5-4 with TRBJ2-5, with TRBD2 matching over 12 bases. The DNA matches TRBJ2-7 better at its end, which makes the J call doubtful. CDR1 is SGHNT, CDR2 YYREEE, per germline (reference sequence). There are 15 residues in the CDR3.

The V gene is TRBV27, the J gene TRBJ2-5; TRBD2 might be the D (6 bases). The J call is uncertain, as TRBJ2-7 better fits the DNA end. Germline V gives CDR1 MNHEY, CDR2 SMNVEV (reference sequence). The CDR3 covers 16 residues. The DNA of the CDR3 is TGTGCCAGCAGAACCTATACCGGGACTGGGGCTCCCGAGCAGTACTTC. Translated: CASRTYTGTGAPEQYF.

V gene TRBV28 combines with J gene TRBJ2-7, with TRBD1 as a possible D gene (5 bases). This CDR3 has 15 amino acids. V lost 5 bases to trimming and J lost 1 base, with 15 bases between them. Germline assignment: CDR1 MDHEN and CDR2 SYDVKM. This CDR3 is CASSVKGLGSYEQYF. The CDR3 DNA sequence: TGTGCCAGCAGTGTAAAGGGGCTTGGGTCCTACGAGCAGTACTTC.

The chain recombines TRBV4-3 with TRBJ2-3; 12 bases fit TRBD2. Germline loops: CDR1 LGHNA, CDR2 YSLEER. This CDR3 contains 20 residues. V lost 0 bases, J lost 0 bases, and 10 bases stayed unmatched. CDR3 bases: TGCGCCAGCAGCCAAGATAGCGTAGCTAGCGGGGGGGTTAGCACAGATACGCAGTATTTT. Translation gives CASSQDSVASGGVSTDTQYF.

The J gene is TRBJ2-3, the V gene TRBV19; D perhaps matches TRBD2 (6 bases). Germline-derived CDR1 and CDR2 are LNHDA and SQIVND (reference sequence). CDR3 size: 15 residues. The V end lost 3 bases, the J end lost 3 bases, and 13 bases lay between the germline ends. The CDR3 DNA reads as TGTGCCAGTAGTATCCCCGGAGGGCCGACAGATACGCAGTATTTT. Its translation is CASSIPGGPTDTQYF.

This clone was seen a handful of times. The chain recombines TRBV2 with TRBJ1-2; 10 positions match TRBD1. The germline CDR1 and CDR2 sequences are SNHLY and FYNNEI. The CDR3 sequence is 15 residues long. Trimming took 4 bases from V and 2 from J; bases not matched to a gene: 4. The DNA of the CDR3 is TGTGCCAGCAGTGCCGAGACAGGGGGCAACTATGGCTACACCTTC. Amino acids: CASSAETGGNYGYTF. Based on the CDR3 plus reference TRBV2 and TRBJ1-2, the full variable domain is EPEVTQTPSHQVTQMGQEVILRCVPISNHLYFYWYRQILGQKVEFLVSFYNNEISEKSEIFDDQFSVERPDGSNFTLKIRSTKLEDSAMYFCASSAETGGNYGYTFGSGTRLTVV.

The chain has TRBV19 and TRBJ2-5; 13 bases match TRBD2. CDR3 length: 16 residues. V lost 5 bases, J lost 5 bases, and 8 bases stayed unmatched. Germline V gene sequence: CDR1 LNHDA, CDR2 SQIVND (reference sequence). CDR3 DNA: TGTGCCAGTAGTGGGCAGACTAGCGGGGGGTTTGAGACCCAGTACTTC. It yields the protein CASSGQTSGGFETQYF.

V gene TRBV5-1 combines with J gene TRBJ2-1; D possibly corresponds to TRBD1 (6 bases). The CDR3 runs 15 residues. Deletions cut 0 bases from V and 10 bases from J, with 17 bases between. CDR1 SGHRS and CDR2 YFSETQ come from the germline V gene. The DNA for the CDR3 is TGCGCCAGCAGCTTGGCATCCGGGACAACGGGCGAGCAGTTCTTC. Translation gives CASSLASGTTGEQFF.

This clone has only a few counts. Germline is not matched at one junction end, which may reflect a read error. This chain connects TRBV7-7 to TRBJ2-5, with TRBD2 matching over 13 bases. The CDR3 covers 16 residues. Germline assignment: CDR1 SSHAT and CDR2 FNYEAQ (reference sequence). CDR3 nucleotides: TGTGCTAGCAGCTCGACTAGCGGGGGGATCCAAGAGACCCAGTACTTC. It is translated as CASSSTSGGIQETQYF. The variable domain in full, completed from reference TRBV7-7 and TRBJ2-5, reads GAGVSQSPRYKVTKRGQDVTLRCDPISSHATLYWYQQALGQGPEFLTYFNYEAQPDKSGLPSDRFSAERPEGSISTLTIQRTEQRDSAMYRCASSSTSGGIQETQYFGPGTRLLVL.

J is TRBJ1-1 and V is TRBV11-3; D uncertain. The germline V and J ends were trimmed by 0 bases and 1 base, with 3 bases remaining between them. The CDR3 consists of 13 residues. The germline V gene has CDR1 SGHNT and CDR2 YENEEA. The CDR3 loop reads CASSLEANTEAFF. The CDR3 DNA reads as TGTGCCAGCAGCTTAGAGGCGAACACTGAAGCTTTCTTT.

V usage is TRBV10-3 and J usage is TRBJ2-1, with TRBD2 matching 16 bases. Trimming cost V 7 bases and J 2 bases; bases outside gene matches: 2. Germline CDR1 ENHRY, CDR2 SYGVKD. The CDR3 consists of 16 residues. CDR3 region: CAIMGTSGRAYNEQFF. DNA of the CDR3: TGTGCCATCATGGGGACTAGCGGGAGGGCCTACAATGAGCAGTTCTTC.

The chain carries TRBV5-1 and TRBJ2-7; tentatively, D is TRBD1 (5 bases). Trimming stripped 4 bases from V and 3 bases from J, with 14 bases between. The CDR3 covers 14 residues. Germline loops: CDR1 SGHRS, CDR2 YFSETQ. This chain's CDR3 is CASSRDGQDYEQYF. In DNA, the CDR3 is TGCGCCAGCAGCCGAGACGGACAAGACTACGAGCAGTACTTC.

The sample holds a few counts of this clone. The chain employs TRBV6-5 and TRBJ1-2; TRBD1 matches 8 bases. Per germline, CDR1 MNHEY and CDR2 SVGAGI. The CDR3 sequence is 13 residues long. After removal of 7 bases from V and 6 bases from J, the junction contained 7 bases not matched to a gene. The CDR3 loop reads CASKKTGAHGYTF. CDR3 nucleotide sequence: TGTGCCAGCAAAAAGACAGGGGCCCATGGCTACACCTTC.